This TCR beta chain was sequenced during a study of CD8 T cells in Susac syndrome. TCR beta sequencing covered blood CD8+ and CD4+ T cells. The study used healthy donors as controls matched for age and sex. CD8+ and CD4+ T cells were negatively isolated; TEMRA cells were FACS-enriched. RNA was extracted with the RNeasy kit, and a quantity of roughly 0.45 to 1 ug was reverse transcribed using random hexamers. Amplification of TCR beta CDR3 spanned 54 Vbeta and 13 Jbeta via immunoSEQ multiplex PCR. TCRdb reprocessed the immunoSEQ multiplex PCR reads with MiXCR, giving one entry per CDR3 protein. The repertoire consists of about 80,000 distinct CDR3 sequences, with around 94% occurring once and the leading ten covering 0.25% to 0.3%. CDR1 and CDR2 (germline): DFQATT, SNEGSKA (reference sequence). The CDR3 has 14 amino acids. With 4 bases removed from V and 1 base from J, the gap between germline ends came to 13 bases.

Sequencing was carried out using CD8+ T cells from PBMCs. This chain uses TRBV20-1 with TRBJ1-1; D may be TRBD1 (6 bases). This TCR was sampled from a human donor in good health. CDR3 region: CSATWTAQNTEAFF. CDR3 DNA sequence: TGCAGTGCTACCTGGACAGCCCAGAACACTGAAGCTTTCTTT.